This TCR beta chain appears in the sequencing data of a study of healthy donors' naive CD4 and CD8 T cells. This CDR3 comprises 15 residues. Trimming took 3 bases from V and 4 from J; bases not matched to a gene: 5. Germline CDR1 and CDR2: MNHEY and SVGAGI. Sorting defined naive CD4+ as CD4+CD8-CD45RO-CD45RA+ and naive CD8+ as CD8+CD4-CD45RA+CD27bright. TCR libraries were built from 450 to 650 ng of total RNA by linear amplification. TCRdb re-derived calls from the reads in MiXCR, one entry per CDR3 protein. The sample lists about 180,000 distinct CDR3 sequences; about 74% were seen once. As concerns this clonotype: Its target is not known.

Study-level results: Positive CDR3 charge linked to CD4+ cells, negative to CD8+ cells. Bulk sequencing left alpha and beta chains unpaired.

The sequence was collected from a pool of human donors in good health; the sample pools cells from several healthy donors. Sequencing was performed on naive CD4+ and CD8+ T cells sorted from blood, pooled from several donors. This rearrangement joins TRBV6-5 to TRBJ2-1, with 8 bases fitting TRBD2. CDR3 DNA: TGTGCCAGCAGTTATGGGGGGACTAGGTACAATGAGCAGTTCTTC. Residues: CASSYGGTRYNEQFF.